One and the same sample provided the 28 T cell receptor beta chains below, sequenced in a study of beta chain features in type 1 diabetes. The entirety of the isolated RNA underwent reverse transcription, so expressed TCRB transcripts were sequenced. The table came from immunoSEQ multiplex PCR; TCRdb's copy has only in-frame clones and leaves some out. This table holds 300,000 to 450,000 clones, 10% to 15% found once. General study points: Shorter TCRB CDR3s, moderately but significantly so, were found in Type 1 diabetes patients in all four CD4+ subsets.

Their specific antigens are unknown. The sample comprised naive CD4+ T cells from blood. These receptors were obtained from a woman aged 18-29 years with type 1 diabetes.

CDR3 residues: CASSLGWETQYF. The CDR3 nucleotides read TGTGCCAGCAGCTTGGGGTGGGAGACCCAGTACTTC. The chain combines TRBV5-6 with TRBJ2-7; D call uncertain. The J call may be in error: the DNA end matches TRBJ2-5 better. The V gene's germline CDR1 is SGHDT and CDR2 YYEEEE. The CDR3 is 12 residues long.

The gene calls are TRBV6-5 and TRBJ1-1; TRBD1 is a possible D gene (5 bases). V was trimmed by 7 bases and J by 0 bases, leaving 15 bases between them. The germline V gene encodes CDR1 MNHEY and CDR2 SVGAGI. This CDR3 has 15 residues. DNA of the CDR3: TGTGCCAGCACCGGGGGGAGGAAGGTGAACACTGAAGCTTTCTTT. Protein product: CASTGGRKVNTEAFF.

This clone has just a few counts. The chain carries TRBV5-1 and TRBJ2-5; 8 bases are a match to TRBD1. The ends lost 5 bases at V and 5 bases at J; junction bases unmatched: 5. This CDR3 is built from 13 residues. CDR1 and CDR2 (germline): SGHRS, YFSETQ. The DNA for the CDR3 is TGCGCCAGCAGAAAGACAGGGGTGGAGACCCAGTACTTC. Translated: CASRKTGVETQYF.

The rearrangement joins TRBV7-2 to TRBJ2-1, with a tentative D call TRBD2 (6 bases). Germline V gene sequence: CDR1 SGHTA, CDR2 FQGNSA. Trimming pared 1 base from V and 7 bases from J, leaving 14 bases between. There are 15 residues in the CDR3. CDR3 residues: CASSLVGLAKNEQFF. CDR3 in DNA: TGTGCCAGCAGCTTAGTCGGGCTAGCGAAGAATGAGCAGTTCTTC.

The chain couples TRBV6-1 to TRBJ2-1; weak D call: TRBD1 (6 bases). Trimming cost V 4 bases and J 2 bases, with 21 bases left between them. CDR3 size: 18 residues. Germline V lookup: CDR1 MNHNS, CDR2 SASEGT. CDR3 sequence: CASSVSGAALLAYNEQFF. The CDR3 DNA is TGTGCCAGCAGTGTCTCAGGGGCGGCCCTCCTTGCCTACAATGAGCAGTTCTTC.

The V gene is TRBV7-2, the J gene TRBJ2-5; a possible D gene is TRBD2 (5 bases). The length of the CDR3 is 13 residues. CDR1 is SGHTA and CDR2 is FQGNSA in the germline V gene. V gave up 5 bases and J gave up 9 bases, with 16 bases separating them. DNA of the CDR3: TGTGCCAGCAGCCCCCGAGGGTCCGGAGCCCAGTACTTC. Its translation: CASSPRGSGAQYF.

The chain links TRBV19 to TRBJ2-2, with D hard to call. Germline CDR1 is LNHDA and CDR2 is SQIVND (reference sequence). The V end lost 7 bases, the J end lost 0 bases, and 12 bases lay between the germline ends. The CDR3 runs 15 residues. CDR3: CASTAIGANTGELFF. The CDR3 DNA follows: TGTGCCAGTACCGCGATCGGTGCGAACACCGGGGAGCTGTTTTTT.

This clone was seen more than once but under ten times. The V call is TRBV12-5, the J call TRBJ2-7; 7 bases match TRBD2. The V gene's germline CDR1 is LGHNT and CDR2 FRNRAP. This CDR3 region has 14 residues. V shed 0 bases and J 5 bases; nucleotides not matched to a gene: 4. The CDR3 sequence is CASGLVWGRDEQYF. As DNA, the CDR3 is TGTGCTAGTGGTTTGGTATGGGGGAGGGACGAGCAGTACTTC. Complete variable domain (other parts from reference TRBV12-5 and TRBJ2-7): DARVTQTPRHKVTEMGQEVTMRCQPILGHNTVFWYRQTMMQGLELLAYFRNRAPLDDSGMPKDRFSAEMPDATLATLKIQPSEPRDSAVYFCASGLVWGRDEQYFGPGTRLTVT.

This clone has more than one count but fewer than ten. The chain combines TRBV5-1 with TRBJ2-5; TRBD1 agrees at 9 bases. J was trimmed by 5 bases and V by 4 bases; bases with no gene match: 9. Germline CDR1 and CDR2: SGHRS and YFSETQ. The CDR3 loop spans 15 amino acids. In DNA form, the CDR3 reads TGCGCCAGCAGCCGCACCGGGACAGGGAGGGAGACCCAGTACTTC. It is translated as CASSRTGTGRETQYF.

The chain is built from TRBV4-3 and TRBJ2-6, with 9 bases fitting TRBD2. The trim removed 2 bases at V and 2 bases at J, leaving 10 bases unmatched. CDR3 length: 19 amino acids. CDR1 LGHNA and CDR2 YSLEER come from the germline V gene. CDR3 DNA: TGCGCCAGCAGCCAAATTGGCGGGAGGGGAGTAACTGGGGCCAACGTCCTGACTTTC. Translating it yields CASSQIGGRGVTGANVLTF.

The CDR3 region is CASSLGRTELRQETQYF. CDR3 sequence (DNA): TGTGCCAGCAGTTTGGGCCGGACAGAGCTTCGCCAAGAGACCCAGTACTTC. This rearrangement joins TRBV27 to TRBJ2-5; D is perhaps TRBD1 (6 bases). This CDR3 has 17 residues. V lost 3 bases and J lost 1, with 18 bases in between. Germline-derived CDR1 and CDR2 are MNHEY and SMNVEV (reference sequence).

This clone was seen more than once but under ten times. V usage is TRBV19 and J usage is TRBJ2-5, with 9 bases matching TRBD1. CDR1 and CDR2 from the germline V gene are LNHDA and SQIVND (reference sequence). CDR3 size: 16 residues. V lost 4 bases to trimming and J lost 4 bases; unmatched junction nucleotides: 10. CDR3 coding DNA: TGTGCCAGTAGTACCTACAGGGGGCAATTCGGAGAGACCCAGTACTTC. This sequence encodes CASSTYRGQFGETQYF.

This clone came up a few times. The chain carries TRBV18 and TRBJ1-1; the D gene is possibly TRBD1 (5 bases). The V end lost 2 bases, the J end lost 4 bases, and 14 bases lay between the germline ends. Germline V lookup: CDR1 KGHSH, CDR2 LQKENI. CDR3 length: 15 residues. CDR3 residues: CASSPGGAGVTEAFF. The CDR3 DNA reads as TGTGCCAGCTCACCAGGAGGGGCCGGGGTCACTGAAGCTTTCTTT.

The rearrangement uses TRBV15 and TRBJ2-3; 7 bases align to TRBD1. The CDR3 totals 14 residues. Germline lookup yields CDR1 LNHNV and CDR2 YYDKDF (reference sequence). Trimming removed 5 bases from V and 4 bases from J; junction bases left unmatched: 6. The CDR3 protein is CATSQQGRPDTQYF. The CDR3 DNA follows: TGTGCCACCAGCCAACAGGGGCGTCCAGATACGCAGTATTTT. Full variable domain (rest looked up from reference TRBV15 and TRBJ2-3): DAMVIQNPRYQVTQFGKPVTLSCSQTLNHNVMYWYQQKSSQAPKLLFHYYDKDFNNEADTPDNFQSRRPNTSFCFLDIRSPGLGDTAMYLCATSQQGRPDTQYFGPGTRLTVL.

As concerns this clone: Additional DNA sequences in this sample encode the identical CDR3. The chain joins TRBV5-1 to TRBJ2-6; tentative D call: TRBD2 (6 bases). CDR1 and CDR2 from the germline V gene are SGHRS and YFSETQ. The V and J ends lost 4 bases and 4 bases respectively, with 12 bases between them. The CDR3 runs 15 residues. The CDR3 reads CASSPRGSGANVLTF. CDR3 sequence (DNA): TGCGCCAGCAGCCCCCGGGGGTCCGGGGCCAACGTCCTGACTTTC. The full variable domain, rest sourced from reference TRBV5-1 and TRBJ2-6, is KAGVTQTPRYLIKTRGQQVTLSCSPISGHRSVSWYQQTPGQGLQFLFEYFSETQRNKGNFPGRFSGRQFSNSRSEMNVSTLELGDSALYLCASSPRGSGANVLTFGAGSRLTVL.

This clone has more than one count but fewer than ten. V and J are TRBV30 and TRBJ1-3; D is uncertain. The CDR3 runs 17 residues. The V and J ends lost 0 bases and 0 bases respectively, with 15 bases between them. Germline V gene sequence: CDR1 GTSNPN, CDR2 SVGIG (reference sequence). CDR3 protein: CAWSVLSPQLSGNTIYF. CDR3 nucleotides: TGTGCCTGGAGTGTACTGAGTCCCCAACTCTCTGGAAACACCATATATTTT.

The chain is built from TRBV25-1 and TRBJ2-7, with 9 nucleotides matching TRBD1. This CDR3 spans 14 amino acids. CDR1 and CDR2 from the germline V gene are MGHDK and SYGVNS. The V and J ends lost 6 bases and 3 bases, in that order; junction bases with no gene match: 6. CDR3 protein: CASRRPGQGYEQYF. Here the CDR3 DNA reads TGTGCCAGCAGACGTCCGGGACAGGGCTACGAGCAGTACTTC.

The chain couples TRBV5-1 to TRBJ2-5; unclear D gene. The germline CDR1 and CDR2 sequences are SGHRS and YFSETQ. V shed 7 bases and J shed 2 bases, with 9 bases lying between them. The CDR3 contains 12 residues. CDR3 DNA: TGCGCCAGCTCCCGTAGTCAAGAGACCCAGTACTTC. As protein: CASSRSQETQYF.

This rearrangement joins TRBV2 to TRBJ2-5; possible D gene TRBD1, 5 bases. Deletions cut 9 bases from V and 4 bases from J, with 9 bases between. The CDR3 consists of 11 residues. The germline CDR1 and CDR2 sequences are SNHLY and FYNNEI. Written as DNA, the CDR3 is TGTGCCAGTTCAACAGGAGAGACCCAGTACTTC. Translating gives CASSTGETQYF.

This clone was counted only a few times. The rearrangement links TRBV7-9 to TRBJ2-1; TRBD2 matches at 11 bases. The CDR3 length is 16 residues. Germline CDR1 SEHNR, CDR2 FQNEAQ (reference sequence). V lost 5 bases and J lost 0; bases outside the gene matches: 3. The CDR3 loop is CASSRLAGSSYNEQFF. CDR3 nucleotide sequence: TGTGCCAGCAGCAGACTAGCGGGAAGCTCCTACAATGAGCAGTTCTTC.

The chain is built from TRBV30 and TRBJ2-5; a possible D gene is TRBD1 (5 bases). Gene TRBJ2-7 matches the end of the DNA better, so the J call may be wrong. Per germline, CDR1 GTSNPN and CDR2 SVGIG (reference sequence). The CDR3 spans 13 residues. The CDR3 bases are TGTGCCTGGAGTCGACCAGGGATCGGCGAGCAGTACTTC. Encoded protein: CAWSRPGIGEQYF.

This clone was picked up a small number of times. The CDR3 loop reads CASSLGTEYQETQYF. Written as DNA, the CDR3 is TGTGCCAGCAGCTTAGGGACAGAGTACCAAGAGACCCAGTACTTC. The chain recombines TRBV7-9 with TRBJ2-5; possibly TRBD1 for D (6 bases). Trimming left V 1 base short and J 0 bases short, with 9 bases between. The CDR3 runs 15 residues. CDR1 is SEHNR and CDR2 is FQNEAQ in the germline V gene (reference sequence).

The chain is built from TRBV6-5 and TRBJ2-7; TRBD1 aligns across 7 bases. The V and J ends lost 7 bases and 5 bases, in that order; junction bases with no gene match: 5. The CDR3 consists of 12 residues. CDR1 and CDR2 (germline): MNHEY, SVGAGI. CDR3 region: CASTKDRNEQYF. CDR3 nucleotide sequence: TGTGCCAGCACAAAGGACAGGAACGAGCAGTACTTC.

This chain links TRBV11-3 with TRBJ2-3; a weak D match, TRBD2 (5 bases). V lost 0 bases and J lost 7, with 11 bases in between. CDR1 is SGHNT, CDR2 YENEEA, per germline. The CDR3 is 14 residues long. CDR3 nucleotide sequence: TGTGCCAGCAGCTTAGAAACACTAGGGAATACGCAGTATTTT. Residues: CASSLETLGNTQYF.

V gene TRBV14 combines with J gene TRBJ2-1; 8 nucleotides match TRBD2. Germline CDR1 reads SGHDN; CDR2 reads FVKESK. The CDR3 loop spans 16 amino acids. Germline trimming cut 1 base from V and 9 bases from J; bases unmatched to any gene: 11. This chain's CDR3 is CASSQAGTRIRGEQFF. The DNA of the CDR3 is TGTGCCAGCAGCCAAGCCGGGACTAGGATTCGCGGTGAGCAGTTCTTC.

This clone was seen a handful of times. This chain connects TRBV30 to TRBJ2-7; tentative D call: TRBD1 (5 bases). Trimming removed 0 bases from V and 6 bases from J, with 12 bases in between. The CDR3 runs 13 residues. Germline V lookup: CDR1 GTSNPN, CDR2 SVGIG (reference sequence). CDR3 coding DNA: TGTGCCTGGAGTGTAAGAAGGGGCGCCGAGCAGTACTTC. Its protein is CAWSVRRGAEQYF.

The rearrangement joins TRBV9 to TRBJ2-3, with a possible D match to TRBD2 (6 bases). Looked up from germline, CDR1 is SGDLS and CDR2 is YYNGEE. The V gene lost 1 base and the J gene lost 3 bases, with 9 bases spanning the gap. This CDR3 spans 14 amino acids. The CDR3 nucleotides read TGTGCCAGCAGCGTATTAAGCGGGACAGATACGCAGTATTTT. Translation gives CASSVLSGTDTQYF.

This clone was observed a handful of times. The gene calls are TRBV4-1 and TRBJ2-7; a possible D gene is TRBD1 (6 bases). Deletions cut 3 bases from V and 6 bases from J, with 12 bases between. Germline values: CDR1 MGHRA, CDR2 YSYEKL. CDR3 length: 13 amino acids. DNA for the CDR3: TGCGCCAGCAGCCATGCAGGGGTGGGCGAGCAGTACTTC. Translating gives CASSHAGVGEQYF.